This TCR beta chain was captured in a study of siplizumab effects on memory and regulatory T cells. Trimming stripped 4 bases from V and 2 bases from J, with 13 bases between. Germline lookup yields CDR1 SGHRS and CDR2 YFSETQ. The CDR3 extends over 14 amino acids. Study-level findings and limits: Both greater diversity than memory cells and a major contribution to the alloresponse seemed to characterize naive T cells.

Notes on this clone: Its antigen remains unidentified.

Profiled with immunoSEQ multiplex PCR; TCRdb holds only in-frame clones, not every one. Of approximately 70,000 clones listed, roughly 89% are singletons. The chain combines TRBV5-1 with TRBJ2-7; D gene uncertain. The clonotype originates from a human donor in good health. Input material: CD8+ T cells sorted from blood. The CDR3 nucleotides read TGCGCCAGCAGCCCTACGGACCGCCCCTACGAGCAGTACTTC. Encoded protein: CASSPTDRPYEQYF.